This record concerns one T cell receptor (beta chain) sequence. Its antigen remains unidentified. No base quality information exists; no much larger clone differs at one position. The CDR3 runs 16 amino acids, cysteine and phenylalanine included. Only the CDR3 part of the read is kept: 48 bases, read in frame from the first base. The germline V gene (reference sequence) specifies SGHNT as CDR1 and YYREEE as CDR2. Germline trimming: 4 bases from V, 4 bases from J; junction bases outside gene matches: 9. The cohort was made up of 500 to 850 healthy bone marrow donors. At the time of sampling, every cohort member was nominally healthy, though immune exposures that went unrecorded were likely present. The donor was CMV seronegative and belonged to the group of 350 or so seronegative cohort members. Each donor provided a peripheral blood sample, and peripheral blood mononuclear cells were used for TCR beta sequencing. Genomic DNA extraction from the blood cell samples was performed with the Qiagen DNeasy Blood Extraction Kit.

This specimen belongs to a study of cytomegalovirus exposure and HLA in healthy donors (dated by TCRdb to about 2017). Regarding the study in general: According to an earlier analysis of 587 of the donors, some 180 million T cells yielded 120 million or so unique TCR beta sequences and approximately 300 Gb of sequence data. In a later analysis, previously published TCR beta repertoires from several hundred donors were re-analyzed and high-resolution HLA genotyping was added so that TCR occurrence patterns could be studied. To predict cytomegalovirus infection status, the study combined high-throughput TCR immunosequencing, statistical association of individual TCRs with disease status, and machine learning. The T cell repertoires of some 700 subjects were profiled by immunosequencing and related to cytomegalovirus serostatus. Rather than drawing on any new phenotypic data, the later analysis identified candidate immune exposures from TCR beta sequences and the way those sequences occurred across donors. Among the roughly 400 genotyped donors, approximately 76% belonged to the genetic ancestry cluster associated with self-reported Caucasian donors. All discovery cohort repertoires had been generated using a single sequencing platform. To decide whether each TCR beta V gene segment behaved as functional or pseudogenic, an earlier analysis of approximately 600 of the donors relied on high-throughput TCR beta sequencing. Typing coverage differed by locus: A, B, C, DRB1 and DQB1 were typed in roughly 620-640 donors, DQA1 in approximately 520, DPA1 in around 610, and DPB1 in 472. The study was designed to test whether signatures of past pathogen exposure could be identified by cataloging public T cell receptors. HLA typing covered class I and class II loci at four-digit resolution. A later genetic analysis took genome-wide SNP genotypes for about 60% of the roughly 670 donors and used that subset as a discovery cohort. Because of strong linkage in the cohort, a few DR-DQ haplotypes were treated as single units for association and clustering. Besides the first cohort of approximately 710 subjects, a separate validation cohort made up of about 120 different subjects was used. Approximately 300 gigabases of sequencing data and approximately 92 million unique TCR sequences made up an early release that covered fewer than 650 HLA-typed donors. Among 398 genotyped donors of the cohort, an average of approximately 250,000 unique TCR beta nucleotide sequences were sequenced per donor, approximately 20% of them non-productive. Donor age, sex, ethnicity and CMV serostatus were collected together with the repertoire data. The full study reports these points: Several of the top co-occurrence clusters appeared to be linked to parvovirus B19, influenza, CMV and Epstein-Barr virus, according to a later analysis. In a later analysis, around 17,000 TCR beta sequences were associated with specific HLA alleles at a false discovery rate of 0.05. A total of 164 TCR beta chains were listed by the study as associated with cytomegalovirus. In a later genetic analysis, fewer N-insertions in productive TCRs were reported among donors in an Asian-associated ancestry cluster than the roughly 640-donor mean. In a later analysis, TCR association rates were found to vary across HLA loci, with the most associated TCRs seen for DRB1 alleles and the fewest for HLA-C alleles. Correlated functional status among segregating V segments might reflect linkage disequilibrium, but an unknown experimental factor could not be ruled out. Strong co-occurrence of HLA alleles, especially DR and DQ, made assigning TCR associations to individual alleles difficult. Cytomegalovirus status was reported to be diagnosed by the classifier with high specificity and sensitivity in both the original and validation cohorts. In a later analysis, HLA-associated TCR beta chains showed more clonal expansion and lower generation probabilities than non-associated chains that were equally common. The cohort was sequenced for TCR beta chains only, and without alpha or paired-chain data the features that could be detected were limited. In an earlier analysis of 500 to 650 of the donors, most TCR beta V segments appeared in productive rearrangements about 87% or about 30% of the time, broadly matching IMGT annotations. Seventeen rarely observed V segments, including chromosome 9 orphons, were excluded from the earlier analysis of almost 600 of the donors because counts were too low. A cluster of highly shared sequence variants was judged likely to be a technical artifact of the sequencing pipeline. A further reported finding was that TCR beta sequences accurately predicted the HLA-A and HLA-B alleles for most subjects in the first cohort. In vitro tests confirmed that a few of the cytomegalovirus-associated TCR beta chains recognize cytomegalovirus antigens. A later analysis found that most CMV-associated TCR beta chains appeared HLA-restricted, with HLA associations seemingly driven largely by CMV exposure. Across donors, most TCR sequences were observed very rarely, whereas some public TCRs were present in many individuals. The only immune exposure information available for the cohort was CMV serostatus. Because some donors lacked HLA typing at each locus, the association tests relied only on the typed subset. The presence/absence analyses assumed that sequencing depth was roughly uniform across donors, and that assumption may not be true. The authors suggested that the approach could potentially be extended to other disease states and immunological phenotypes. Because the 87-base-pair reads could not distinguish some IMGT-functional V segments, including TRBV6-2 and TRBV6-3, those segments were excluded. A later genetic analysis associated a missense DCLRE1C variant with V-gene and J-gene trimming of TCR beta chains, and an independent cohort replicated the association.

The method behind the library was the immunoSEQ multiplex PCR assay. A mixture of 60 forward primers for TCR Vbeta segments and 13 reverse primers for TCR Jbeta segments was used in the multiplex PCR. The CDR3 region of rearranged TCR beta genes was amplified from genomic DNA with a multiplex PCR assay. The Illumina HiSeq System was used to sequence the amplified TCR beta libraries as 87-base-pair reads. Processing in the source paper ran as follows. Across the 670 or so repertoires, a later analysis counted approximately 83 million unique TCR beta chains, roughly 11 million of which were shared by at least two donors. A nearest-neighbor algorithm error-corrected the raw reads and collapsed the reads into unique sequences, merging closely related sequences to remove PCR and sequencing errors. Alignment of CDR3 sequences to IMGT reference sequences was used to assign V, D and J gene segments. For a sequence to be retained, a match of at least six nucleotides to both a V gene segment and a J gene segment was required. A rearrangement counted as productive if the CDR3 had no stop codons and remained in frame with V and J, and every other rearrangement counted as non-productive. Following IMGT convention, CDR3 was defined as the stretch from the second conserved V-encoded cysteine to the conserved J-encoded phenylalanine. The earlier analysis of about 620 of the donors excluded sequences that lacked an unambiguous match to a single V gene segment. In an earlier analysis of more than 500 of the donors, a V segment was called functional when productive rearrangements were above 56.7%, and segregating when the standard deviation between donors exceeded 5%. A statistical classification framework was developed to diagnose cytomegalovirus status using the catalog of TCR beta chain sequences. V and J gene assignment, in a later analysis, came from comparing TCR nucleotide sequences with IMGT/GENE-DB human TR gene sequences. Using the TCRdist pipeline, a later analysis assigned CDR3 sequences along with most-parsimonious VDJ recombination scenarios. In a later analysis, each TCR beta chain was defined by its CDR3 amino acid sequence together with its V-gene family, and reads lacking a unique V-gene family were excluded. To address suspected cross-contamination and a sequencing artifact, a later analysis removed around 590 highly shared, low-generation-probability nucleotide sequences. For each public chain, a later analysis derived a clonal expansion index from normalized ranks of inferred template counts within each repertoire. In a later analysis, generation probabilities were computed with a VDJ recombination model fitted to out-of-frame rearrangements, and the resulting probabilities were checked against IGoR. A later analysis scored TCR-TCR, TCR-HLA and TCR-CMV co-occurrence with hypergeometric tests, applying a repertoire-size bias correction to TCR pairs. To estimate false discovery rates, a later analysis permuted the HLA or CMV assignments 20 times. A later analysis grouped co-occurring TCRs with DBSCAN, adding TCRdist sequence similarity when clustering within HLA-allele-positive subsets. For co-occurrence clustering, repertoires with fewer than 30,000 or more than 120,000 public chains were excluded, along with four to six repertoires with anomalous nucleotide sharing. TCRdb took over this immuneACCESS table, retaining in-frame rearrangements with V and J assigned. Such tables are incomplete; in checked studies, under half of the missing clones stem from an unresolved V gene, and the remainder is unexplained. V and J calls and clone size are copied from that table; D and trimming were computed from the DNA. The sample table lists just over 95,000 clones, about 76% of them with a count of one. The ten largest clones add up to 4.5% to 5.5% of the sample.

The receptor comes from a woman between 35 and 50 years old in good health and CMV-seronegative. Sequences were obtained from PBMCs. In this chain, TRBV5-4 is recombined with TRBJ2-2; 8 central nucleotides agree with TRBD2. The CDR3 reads CASSPLAGGGTGELFF. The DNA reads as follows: TGTGCCAGCAGCCCCCTTGCGGGGGGAGGCACCGGGGAGCTGTTTTTT. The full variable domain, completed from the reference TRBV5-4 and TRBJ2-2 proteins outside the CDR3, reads ETGVTQSPTHLIKTRGQQVTLRCSSQSGHNTVSWYQQALGQGPQFIFQYYREEENGRGNFPPRFSGLQFPNYSSELNVNALELDDSALYLCASSPLAGGGTGELFFGEGSRLTVL.